A single sample gave rise to the 28 T cell receptor beta chains below, sequenced in a study of OX40 agonist ivuxolimab in advanced cancers. The repertoire was sequenced with immunoSEQ multiplex PCR; TCRdb's copy has only in-frame clones and lacks some. The sample carries some 80,000 clones, approximately 85% recorded once. Material: CD4+ or CD8+ T cells sorted from blood, obtained in a trial of the OX40 agonist ivuxolimab. The receptors stem from an adult with an advanced solid tumor such as melanoma, head and neck, liver or kidney cancer.

The chain has TRBV15 and TRBJ2-1; 8 positions agree with TRBD2. CDR3 size: 15 residues. CDR1 and CDR2 from the germline V gene are LNHNV and YYDKDF (reference sequence). The junction had 5 bases not matched to a gene; V was cut back by 5 bases and J by 2 bases. CDR3 sequence: CATSAAGRAYNEQFF. CDR3 DNA sequence: TGTGCCACCAGCGCAGCCGGGAGGGCCTACAATGAGCAGTTCTTC.

The chain links TRBV28 to TRBJ1-3; no firm D call. V dropped 6 bases and J dropped 8 bases, with 17 bases sitting between them. The CDR3 runs 14 residues. CDR1 is MDHEN, CDR2 SYDVKM, per germline. CDR3 nucleotides: TGTGCCAGCAGGCCGGGCAACTGGGGAGACACCATATATTTT. This codes for CASRPGNWGDTIYF.

The V gene is TRBV9, the J gene TRBJ2-5; 7 positions agree with TRBD1. Germline V CDR1 and CDR2: SGDLS, YYNGEE. V lost 4 bases, J lost 1 base, and 4 bases stayed unmatched. There are 14 residues in the CDR3. In DNA form, the CDR3 reads TGTGCCAGCAGCCCGACAGGGATCCAAGAGACCCAGTACTTC. This codes for CASSPTGIQETQYF.

The chain carries TRBV7-2 and TRBJ1-2, with TRBD1 matching over 11 bases. This CDR3 region has 16 residues. The V gene end was trimmed by 2 bases and the J gene end by 2 bases; junction bases not matched to a gene: 4. Germline V CDR1 and CDR2: SGHTA, FQGNSA. The CDR3 spells CASSLRDRGSNYGYTF. CDR3 coding DNA: TGTGCCAGCAGCTTAAGGGACAGGGGGAGCAACTATGGCTACACCTTC.

CDR3 in DNA: TGTGCCAGCAGCCAAGATGACCGCAACTATGGCTACACCTTC. It specifies CASSQDDRNYGYTF. The V gene is TRBV7-2, the J gene TRBJ1-2; no reliable D call. Germline V gives CDR1 SGHTA, CDR2 FQGNSA. Trimming stripped 5 bases from V and 2 bases from J, with 12 bases between. The CDR3 totals 14 residues. The full variable domain, completed using reference TRBV7-2 and TRBJ1-2, is GAGVSQSPSNKVTEKGKDVELRCDPISGHTALYWYRQSLGQGLEFLIYFQGNSAPDKSGLPSDRFSAERTGGSVSTLTIQRTQQEDSAVYLCASSQDDRNYGYTFGSGTRLTVV.

The CDR3 coding sequence is TGTGCCAGCATGGCGGCCGCCTGGGCCAACGTCCTGACTTTC. Amino acid sequence: CASMAAAWANVLTF. The chain recombines TRBV5-4 with TRBJ2-6; D is unresolved. There are 14 residues in the CDR3. Germline V gene sequence: CDR1 SGHNT, CDR2 YYREEE (reference sequence). Trimming stripped 6 bases from V and 5 bases from J, with 12 bases between.

The V call is TRBV14, the J call TRBJ2-3, with D hard to call. Germline V gives CDR1 SGHDN, CDR2 FVKESK. The V and J ends lost 4 bases and 2 bases respectively, with 1 base between them. The CDR3 is made up of 11 amino acids. The CDR3 spells CASSLTDTQYF. The CDR3 bases are TGTGCCAGCAGCCTCACAGATACGCAGTATTTT.

The gene calls are TRBV5-4 and TRBJ2-2; D is unclear. This CDR3 region has 11 residues. Trimming removed 4 bases from V and 5 bases from J, with 3 bases in between. CDR1 is SGHNT, CDR2 YYREEE, per germline (reference sequence). In DNA form, the CDR3 reads TGTGCCAGCAGCACAACCGGGGAGCTGTTTTTT. This codes for CASSTTGELFF.

This clone has only a few counts. The chain combines TRBV19 with TRBJ1-5, with D possibly TRBD1 on 6 matching bases. Per germline, CDR1 LNHDA and CDR2 SQIVND (reference sequence). V lost 7 bases to trimming and J lost 4 bases, with 11 bases between them. CDR3 length: 13 residues. CDR3: CASIGRGNQPQHF. For the CDR3, the DNA is TGTGCCAGTATCGGCAGGGGAAATCAGCCCCAGCATTTT.

This clone occurred once. This chain uses TRBV4-1 with TRBJ2-7; perhaps TRBD2 as D (5 bases). Germline V gene data show CDR1 as MGHRA and CDR2 as YSYEKL. The CDR3 covers 15 residues. V was cut by 0 bases and J by 1 base, with 10 bases left in between. The chain's CDR3 is CASSQEGRVSYEQYF. CDR3 DNA: TGCGCCAGCAGCCAAGAAGGGCGGGTATCCTACGAGCAGTACTTC.

This rearrangement joins TRBV12-5 to TRBJ1-4; 12 bases agree with TRBD1. CDR3 length: 14 amino acids. V trimming: 6 bases; J trimming: 10 bases; junction bases outside the gene matches: 6. Germline V CDR1 and CDR2: LGHNT, FRNRAP. Here the CDR3 reads CASGGQGAFGKLFF. The CDR3 coding sequence is TGTGCTAGTGGGGGACAGGGGGCTTTCGGAAAACTGTTTTTT.

This chain uses TRBV6-6 with TRBJ1-5, with 8 bases lining up with TRBD1. J gave up 5 bases and V 2 bases, and 2 bases lay outside the gene matches. The CDR3 extends over 14 amino acids. Germline CDR1 is MNHNY and CDR2 is SVGAGI (reference sequence). The CDR3 region has the DNA TGTGCCAGCAGTTACGGACAGGGTTATCAGCCCCAGCATTTT. As protein: CASSYGQGYQPQHF.

V gene TRBV9 combines with J gene TRBJ1-1; maybe TRBD1 (5 bases). The CDR3 covers 13 residues. Deletions cut 0 bases from V and 9 bases from J, with 12 bases between. Germline V gene sequence: CDR1 SGDLS, CDR2 YYNGEE. The CDR3 region is CASSVAEGVKAFF. CDR3 bases: TGTGCCAGCAGCGTAGCTGAAGGGGTTAAAGCTTTCTTT.

The chain has TRBV2 and TRBJ1-2, with D possibly TRBD1 on 6 matching bases. V was trimmed by 8 bases and J by 3 bases, leaving 13 bases between them. From germline, CDR1 is SNHLY and CDR2 FYNNEI. CDR3 length: 13 residues. The CDR3 reads CASSEHRDYGYTF. In DNA, the CDR3 is TGTGCCAGCTCCGAGCACAGGGACTATGGCTACACCTTC. The complete variable domain, with remaining parts taken from reference TRBV2 and TRBJ1-2, reads EPEVTQTPSHQVTQMGQEVILRCVPISNHLYFYWYRQILGQKVEFLVSFYNNEISEKSEIFDDQFSVERPDGSNFTLKIRSTKLEDSAMYFCASSEHRDYGYTFGSGTRLTVV.

The rearrangement uses TRBV11-2 and TRBJ2-7; D gene unclear. V lost 5 bases, J lost 0 bases, and 11 bases lay in between. Germline V gives CDR1 SGHAT, CDR2 FQNNGV. The CDR3 runs to 14 residues. The CDR3 spells CASSLPSHSYEQYF. CDR3 nucleotide sequence: TGTGCCAGCAGCCTCCCCTCCCACTCCTACGAGCAGTACTTC.

This clone was recorded only once. The V gene is TRBV30, the J gene TRBJ2-1; D uncertain. The CDR3 is 14 amino acids. Between the trimmed V and J ends, which lost 7 bases and 0 bases, there was a span of 13 bases. Germline values: CDR1 GTSNPN, CDR2 SVGIG (reference sequence). The CDR3 loop reads CASGGLSSYNEQFF. Written as DNA, the CDR3 is TGTGCCTCTGGTGGCTTAAGCTCCTACAATGAGCAGTTCTTC. Variable domain in full (rest from reference TRBV30 and TRBJ2-1): SQTIHQWPATLVQPVGSPLSLECTVEGTSNPNLYWYRQAAGRGLQLLFYSVGIGQISSEVPQNLSASRPQDRQFILSSKKLLLSDSGFYLCASGGLSSYNEQFFGPGTRLTVL.

The chain recombines TRBV20-1 with TRBJ2-1, with D possibly being TRBD2 (6 bases). Germline CDR1 is DFQATT and CDR2 is SNEGSKA (reference sequence). V shed 6 bases and J shed 8 bases, with 11 bases lying between them. CDR3 length: 11 residues. CDR3 sequence (DNA): TGCAGTGCCCCTGGGGAGGATGAGCAGTTCTTC. Translated, it gives CSAPGEDEQFF.

This rearrangement joins TRBV11-2 to TRBJ2-6, with a possible D match to TRBD1 (6 bases). The V end lost 1 base, the J end lost 4 bases, and 8 bases lay between the germline ends. The CDR3 loop spans 15 amino acids. CDR1 and CDR2 (germline): SGHAT, FQNNGV. The CDR3 spells CASSLAGAGANVLTF. The DNA of the CDR3 is TGTGCCAGCAGCTTAGCAGGGGCCGGGGCCAACGTCCTGACTTTC.

This clone was counted once. The rearrangement uses TRBV10-2 and TRBJ2-5; the match to TRBD2 covers 7 bases. The end of the DNA aligns better with TRBJ2-7, so the J call may be wrong. CDR1 is WSHSY and CDR2 is SAAADI in the germline V gene. The CDR3 length is 14 residues. The CDR3 bases are TGCGCCAGCCGTTTTCCTAGCGGCTCCTACGAGCAGTACTTC. This codes for CASRFPSGSYEQYF.

The chain carries TRBV10-3 and TRBJ1-3; 10 nucleotides align to TRBD1. Unmatched junction bases numbered 9, after V lost 7 bases and J lost 3 bases. CDR1 ENHRY and CDR2 SYGVKD come from the germline V gene. The CDR3 totals 16 residues. The CDR3 loop reads CAIKPPGTGVGNTIYF. CDR3 nucleotide sequence: TGTGCCATCAAACCCCCCGGGACAGGGGTTGGAAACACCATATATTTT.

The J gene is TRBJ2-1, the V gene TRBV27; D unclear. Germline-derived CDR1 and CDR2 are MNHEY and SMNVEV (reference sequence). The CDR3 is 16 residues long. Trimming removed 2 bases from V and 0 bases from J, with 11 bases in between. The CDR3 bases are TGTGCCAGCAGTTTACGGACCCTCGGCTCCTACAATGAGCAGTTCTTC. Protein product: CASSLRTLGSYNEQFF.

V gene TRBV28 combines with J gene TRBJ2-1; 8 bases fit TRBD2. After removal of 4 bases from V and 7 bases from J, the junction contained 12 bases not matched to a gene. This CDR3 spans 16 amino acids. CDR1 MDHEN and CDR2 SYDVKM come from the germline V gene. CDR3 bases: TGTGCCAGCAGTTATGCAGCGGGGGCCTTTGAGAATGAGCAGTTCTTC. It yields the protein CASSYAAGAFENEQFF.

J is TRBJ1-1 and V is TRBV2; 7 bases agree with TRBD1. The germline V gene has CDR1 SNHLY and CDR2 FYNNEI. The CDR3 loop spans 19 amino acids. Unmatched junction bases numbered 21, after V lost 5 bases and J lost 3 bases. The CDR3 sequence: CASSPVEDLRTGRYTEAFF. The CDR3 DNA is TGTGCCAGCAGTCCGGTCGAGGACCTAAGGACAGGAAGATACACTGAAGCTTTCTTT.

The chain has TRBV18 and TRBJ2-7; a weak D match, TRBD1 (6 bases). The germline V gene has CDR1 KGHSH and CDR2 LQKENI. The CDR3 runs to 14 residues. V lost 5 bases, J lost 5 bases, and 16 bases lay in between. The CDR3 loop is CASSIGGGGDEQYF. The CDR3 region has the DNA TGTGCCAGCTCAATTGGGGGCGGAGGCGACGAGCAGTACTTC.

The CDR3 coding sequence is TGTGCCAGCAGCCAAGGGGACAGGTATAATGAAAAACTGTTTTTT. Encoded protein: CASSQGDRYNEKLFF. The chain employs TRBV4-2 and TRBJ1-4; 8 nucleotides agree with TRBD1. This CDR3 contains 15 residues. Unmatched junction bases numbered 2, after V lost 1 base and J lost 4 bases. Germline V CDR1 and CDR2: LGHNA, YNFKEQ.

This chain uses TRBV6-1 with TRBJ2-1; 8 bases line up with TRBD2. The germline V gene encodes CDR1 MNHNS and CDR2 SASEGT. The CDR3 consists of 15 residues. Trimming at V came to 5 bases and at J to 9 bases, leaving 12 bases not matched to a gene. The DNA of the CDR3 is TGTGCCAGCAGTAATAGACTAGCCGGGGGGGGTGAGCAGTTCTTC. The encoded protein is CASSNRLAGGGEQFF.

This chain links TRBV28 with TRBJ2-3; 7 nucleotides match TRBD2. The germline CDR1 and CDR2 sequences are MDHEN and SYDVKM. This CDR3 region has 16 residues. Trimming took 5 bases from V and 1 from J; bases not matched to a gene: 9. The CDR3 spells CASSRGLVFGTDTQYF. The CDR3 coding sequence is TGTGCCAGCAGTCGAGGACTAGTTTTCGGCACAGATACGCAGTATTTT.

The chain is built from TRBV11-2 and TRBJ1-2, with D hard to call. The germline gives CDR1 SGHAT, CDR2 FQNNGV. The CDR3 length is 13 residues. The V and J ends lost 5 bases and 5 bases respectively, with 12 bases between them. CDR3 in DNA: TGTGCCAGCAGCCTACGACCCCGGTATGGCTACACCTTC. This translates into CASSLRPRYGYTF.